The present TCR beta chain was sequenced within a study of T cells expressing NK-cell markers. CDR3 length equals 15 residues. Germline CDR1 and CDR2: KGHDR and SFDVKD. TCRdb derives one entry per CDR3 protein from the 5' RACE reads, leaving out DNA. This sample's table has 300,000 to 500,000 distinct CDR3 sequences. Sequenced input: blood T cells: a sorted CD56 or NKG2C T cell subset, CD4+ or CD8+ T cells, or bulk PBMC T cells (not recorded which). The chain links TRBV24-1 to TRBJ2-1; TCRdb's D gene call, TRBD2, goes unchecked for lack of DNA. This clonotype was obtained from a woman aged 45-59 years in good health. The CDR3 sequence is CATSDSTTSRAEQFF.